This T cell receptor (beta chain) appears in the sequencing data of a study of PD-L1 blockade in urothelial cancer. Study-wide background: Analysis of the blood was performed 3 weeks (second dose) and 6 weeks after treatment start. Median T cell yield from blood was 110,000 to 150,000.

This clone has only one observation. Spiking of synthetic TCR analog templates was performed in each PCR. This table comes from immunoSEQ multiplex PCR, and its TCRdb copy is limited to in-frame clones, with some not included. This table has roughly 30,000 clones, 75% to 90% appearing once. Trimming removed 5 bases at V and 0 bases at J, with 11 bases between. The CDR3 is 15 amino acids. CDR1 is SGHAT and CDR2 is FQNNGV in the germline V gene. The time point was: pretreatment peripheral blood. Pretreatment and on-treatment blood mononuclear cell samples were taken, totaling between 1 and 8 time points per patient.

Sequenced here: PBMCs, sampled around atezolizumab (anti-PD-L1) treatment. The TCR comes from a man in his sixties with urothelial cancer. This rearrangement joins TRBV11-2 to TRBJ2-1, with D maybe TRBD1 (6 bases). CDR3 DNA sequence: TGTGCCAGCAGCCCATTGGACAGCTCCTACAATGAGCAGTTCTTC. Its translation is CASSPLDSSYNEQFF.